Listed below are T cell receptor beta chains from one sample, sequenced in a study of beta chain features in type 1 diabetes. Here immunoSEQ multiplex PCR was the method, and the copy in TCRdb shows in-frame clones only, minus some. The sample lists roughly 230,000 clones; about a tenth were seen once. Sequencing used naive CD4+ T cells from blood. Every receptor here comes from a man aged 25-45 years with type 1 diabetes. Each CDR3 is given with its conserved first and last residue. Each record gives: V gene, J gene, CDR3 protein.

V: TRBV7-3
J: TRBJ2-2
CDR3: CASSLQAGSNTGELFF

V: TRBV7-6
J: TRBJ1-2
CDR3: CASSLGGHGYTF

V: TRBV7-2
J: TRBJ2-7
CDR3: CASSLTGTGVPTYEQYF

V: TRBV5-6
J: TRBJ2-7
CDR3: CASSFPPGSEWQYF

V: TRBV9
J: TRBJ1-1
CDR3: CASSVTGTDPEAFF

V: TRBV18
J: TRBJ1-1
CDR3: CASSPGEDTEAFF

V: TRBV7-2
J: TRBJ2-1
CDR3: CASSIQGGGSYNEQFF

V: TRBV29-1
J: TRBJ2-2
CDR3: CSGREYAGELFF

V: TRBV4-1
J: TRBJ2-5
CDR3: CASSQPFRDRDQETQYF

V: TRBV5-4
J: TRBJ2-2
CDR3: CASSLDSTGELFF

V: TRBV5-1
J: TRBJ2-7
CDR3: CASSAGGSLASYEQYF

V: TRBV9
J: TRBJ2-1
CDR3: CASSVGSGGYNEQFF

V: TRBV4-1
J: TRBJ1-2
CDR3: CASSQLTLKYGYTF

V: TRBV7-3
J: TRBJ2-3
CDR3: CASSLRVATDTQYF

V: TRBV11-2
J: TRBJ2-1
CDR3: CASSPRSTSGNEQFF

V: TRBV9
J: TRBJ2-1
CDR3: CASSVGQGSYNEQFF

V: TRBV6-4
J: TRBJ2-1
CDR3: CASSVELAGNNEQFF

V: TRBV19
J: TRBJ2-1
CDR3: CASSHILLADNEQFF

V: TRBV7-2
J: TRBJ2-3
CDR3: CASSLQGAPTDTQYF

V: TRBV10-3
J: TRBJ2-1
CDR3: CAISRTGGNEQFF

V: TRBV5-1
J: TRBJ2-3
CDR3: CASSLGTKSTDTQYF

V: TRBV5-1
J: TRBJ2-2
CDR3: CASSLFLRGDTGELFF

V: TRBV28
J: TRBJ1-2
CDR3: CASSLLAATPPLF

V: TRBV15
J: TRBJ1-6
CDR3: CATSRGRTGTNSPLHF

V: TRBV2
J: TRBJ2-7
CDR3: CVSSGGNEQYF

V: TRBV9
J: TRBJ2-3
CDR3: CASSTGLAGGRVTDTQYF

V: TRBV11-1
J: TRBJ2-3
CDR3: CASSPDRGSTDTQYF

V: TRBV9
J: TRBJ1-2
CDR3: CASSVVGTGTYGYTF

V: TRBV4-2
J: TRBJ2-3
CDR3: CASSQERGLTDTQYF

V: TRBV7-9
J: TRBJ2-2
CDR3: CASRLGQGANTGELFF

V: TRBV4-1
J: TRBJ1-6
CDR3: CASSVLGQRYSPLHF

V: TRBV11-2
J: TRBJ2-2
CDR3: CASSFFGMGGTGELFF

V: TRBV4-3
J: TRBJ2-3
CDR3: CASSQDKQGGDTQYF

V: TRBV5-1
J: TRBJ1-2
CDR3: CASSRGTAKGGDYGYTF

V: TRBV6-6
J: TRBJ1-1
CDR3: CASGDRGTEAFF

V: TRBV27
J: TRBJ2-3
CDR3: CASSPSRTDTQYF

V: TRBV5-1
J: TRBJ1-1
CDR3: CASSLAGLGTEAFF

V: TRBV19
J: TRBJ2-2
CDR3: CASSTLGSGELFF

V: TRBV18
J: TRBJ2-5
CDR3: CASSGGLQETQYF

V: TRBV7-9
J: TRBJ1-1
CDR3: CASSLGGPLGAFF

V: TRBV30
J: TRBJ2-3
CDR3: CAWSVGGGADTQYF

V: TRBV9
J: TRBJ1-5
CDR3: CASSVGQGDPSNQPQHF

V: TRBV7-9
J: TRBJ2-1
CDR3: CASSLIGNSYNEQFF

V: TRBV9
J: TRBJ2-3
CDR3: CASGSRGTAGATQYF

V: TRBV9
J: TRBJ1-2
CDR3: CASSVAVGAYGYTF

V: TRBV29-1
J: TRBJ1-2
CDR3: CSAAGGDYGYTF

V: TRBV28
J: TRBJ2-1
CDR3: CASSLSGGGNEQFF

V: TRBV23-1
J: TRBJ1-1
CDR3: CASRYGTPNTEAFF

V: TRBV10-3
J: TRBJ1-6
CDR3: CAISDRKFNSPLHF

V: TRBV29-1
J: TRBJ1-5
CDR3: CSVDRGHGQPQHF

V: TRBV2
J: TRBJ2-5
CDR3: CASLDYNQETQYF

V: TRBV9
J: TRBJ1-1
CDR3: CASSETPNTEAFF

V: TRBV6-6
J: TRBJ1-5
CDR3: CASSYFQGGQPQHF

V: TRBV2
J: TRBJ2-7
CDR3: CASSPRYEQYF

V: TRBV7-2
J: TRBJ2-5
CDR3: CASSSGLLVKTQYF

V: TRBV2
J: TRBJ2-2
CDR3: CASCWEVGELFF

V: TRBV18
J: TRBJ2-3
CDR3: CASSPREDTQYF

V: TRBV4-1
J: TRBJ1-2
CDR3: CASSPSGQGDYGYTF

V: TRBV7-2
J: TRBJ2-1
CDR3: CASSQWTSGFSYNEQFF